This TCR beta chain was recovered during a study of blood T cell repertoires in COVID-19. Using immunoSEQ multiplex PCR, the repertoire was profiled, and TCRdb retains in-frame clones only, with some absent. In the table there are around 200,000 clones, about 87% of which are singletons. Unmatched junction bases numbered 4, after V lost 5 bases and J lost 3 bases. Germline V gives CDR1 MNHEY, CDR2 SMNVEV (reference sequence). The CDR3 spans 14 residues. The sample comprised PBMCs or T cells enriched from blood (not recorded which). This TCR was recovered from a man aged 18-30 years with acute COVID-19. The chain uses TRBV27 and TRBJ1-5; TRBD1 aligns across 7 bases. The DNA for the CDR3 is TGTGCCAGCAGTCACAGGGGACTCAATCAGCCCCAGCATTTT. Translated, it gives CASSHRGLNQPQHF.